This T cell receptor (beta chain) derives from a study of blood T cell repertoires in COVID-19. Method: immunoSEQ multiplex PCR; TCRdb's copy keeps in-frame clones and lacks some. Altogether a few hundred thousand clones are present, approximately 86% being singletons, with the ten largest covering 3% to 4%. The sequence was obtained from a woman older than 75 with acute or convalescent COVID-19. Sequencing was performed on peripheral blood.

CDR3: CASSLLAGEQYF. CDR3 DNA: TGTGCCAGCAGTTTATTAGCGGGGGAGCAGTACTTC. The rearrangement links TRBV28 to TRBJ2-7, with 8 bases fitting TRBD2. The V gene's germline CDR1 is MDHEN and CDR2 SYDVKM. The CDR3 sequence is 12 residues long. With 1 base clipped from V and 7 bases from J, the junction kept 0 bases outside the gene matches.